The next 27 T cell receptor beta chains were all read from a single sample in a study of cytomegalovirus exposure and HLA in healthy donors. Primers included in the PCR were 60 Vbeta and 13 Jbeta primers. Sequencing used immunoSEQ multiplex PCR; TCRdb keeps in-frame clones, though not all of them. The sample yields roughly 230,000 clones, around 90% seen once. Sequencing used PBMCs. The receptors stem from a girl aged 2 to 9 in good health and CMV-seronegative.

This clone appeared once. The gene calls are TRBV29-1 and TRBJ2-1, with 8 bases matching TRBD2. This CDR3 is 13 amino acids long. The germline V gene has CDR1 SQVTM and CDR2 ANQGSEA. J was trimmed by 9 bases and V by 5 bases; bases with no gene match: 9. CDR3 sequence: CSVRPRGAFEQFF. CDR3 bases: TGCAGCGTTCGCCCGCGGGGGGCCTTTGAGCAGTTCTTC.

The chain is built from TRBV2 and TRBJ2-7, with 10 bases that match TRBD1. The CDR3 is 13 residues long. The V and J ends lost 11 bases and 2 bases, in that order; junction bases with no gene match: 6. Germline CDR1 and CDR2: SNHLY and FYNNEI. In DNA form, the CDR3 reads TGTGCCGGCCGGGACAGGGGAACCTACGAGCAGTACTTC. It yields the protein CAGRDRGTYEQYF. Full variable domain (missing parts from reference TRBV2 and TRBJ2-7): EPEVTQTPSHQVTQMGQEVILRCVPISNHLYFYWYRQILGQKVEFLVSFYNNEISEKSEIFDDQFSVERPDGSNFTLKIRSTKLEDSAMYFCAGRDRGTYEQYFGPGTRLTVT.

The V and J genes are TRBV5-1 and TRBJ2-3; 8 nucleotides match TRBD1. The V and J ends lost 6 bases and 4 bases, in that order; junction bases with no gene match: 7. The CDR3 covers 14 residues. CDR1 is SGHRS, CDR2 YFSETQ, per germline. The CDR3 sequence: CASIDPGGADTQYF. The CDR3 DNA reads TGCGCCAGCATAGACCCAGGGGGCGCAGATACGCAGTATTTT.

The chain carries TRBV27 and TRBJ1-4, with TRBD1 as a possible D gene (5 bases). V lost 5 bases and J 7 bases, leaving 11 bases between the germline ends. CDR3 length: 13 residues. Germline CDR1 is MNHEY and CDR2 is SMNVEV (reference sequence). The CDR3 DNA reads TGTGCCAGCAGTCCGGGGGACGGTGAAAAACTGTTTTTT. Amino acids: CASSPGDGEKLFF. Looking up the rest from reference TRBV27 and TRBJ1-4 gives the full variable domain: EAQVTQNPRYLITVTGKKLTVTCSQNMNHEYMSWYRQDPGLGLRQIYYSMNVEVTDKGDVPEGYKVSRKEKRNFPLILESPSPNQTSLYFCASSPGDGEKLFFGSGTQLSVL.

The rearrangement uses TRBV5-1 and TRBJ2-7, with 7 nucleotides matching TRBD1. The CDR3 has 15 residues. J lost 2 bases, V lost 0 bases, and 5 bases had no gene match. CDR1 SGHRS and CDR2 YFSETQ come from the germline V gene. The CDR3 spells CASSLGQGTPYEQYF. Here the CDR3 DNA reads TGCGCCAGCAGCTTGGGACAGGGAACCCCCTACGAGCAGTACTTC.

This sequence joins TRBV7-9 and TRBJ2-5; TRBD2 matches at 10 bases. J gave up 4 bases and V 1 base, and 9 bases lay outside the gene matches. Looked up from germline, CDR1 is SEHNR and CDR2 is FQNEAQ (reference sequence). The CDR3 contains 17 residues. CDR3 nucleotide sequence: TGTGCCAGCAGCTTAGGACTAGGACTAGCGGTTCGAGAGACCCAGTACTTC. Translating it yields CASSLGLGLAVRETQYF.

The CDR3 DNA reads as TGCGCCAGCAGCCCGTCCGGGACACTCGTCGAGCAGTACTTC. Residues: CASSPSGTLVEQYF. The chain has TRBV5-1 and TRBJ2-7, with a tentative D call TRBD1 (6 bases). This CDR3 is built from 14 residues. Germline assignment: CDR1 SGHRS and CDR2 YFSETQ. Trimming left V 4 bases short and J 6 bases short, with 17 bases between.

The chain employs TRBV6-1 and TRBJ2-7, with D perhaps TRBD1 (6 bases). Germline V gives CDR1 MNHNS, CDR2 SASEGT. The CDR3 runs 17 residues. V lost 1 base and J 1 base, leaving 17 bases between the germline ends. The CDR3 protein is CASSEGFYRDISYEQYF. The CDR3 nucleotides read TGTGCCAGCAGTGAAGGCTTTTACAGGGATATTTCCTACGAGCAGTACTTC.

This rearrangement joins TRBV30 to TRBJ1-1; perhaps TRBD1 as D (6 bases). The V end was cut by 0 bases, the J end by 0 bases, with 8 bases between. Germline V CDR1 and CDR2: GTSNPN, SVGIG (reference sequence). This CDR3 has 14 residues. The CDR3 loop reads CAWSVRGVNTEAFF. The CDR3 nucleotides read TGTGCCTGGAGTGTCAGGGGAGTGAACACTGAAGCTTTCTTT.

The V call is TRBV4-2, the J call TRBJ2-4; a weak D match, TRBD1 (5 bases). The germline V and J ends were trimmed by 2 bases and 0 bases, with 14 bases remaining between them. Germline CDR1 reads LGHNA; CDR2 reads YNFKEQ. The CDR3 runs to 17 residues. The CDR3 region is CASSQTVGVLAKNIQYF. DNA of the CDR3: TGTGCCAGCAGCCAAACGGTAGGGGTCCTAGCCAAAAACATTCAGTACTTC.

This clone was counted once. V usage is TRBV4-1 and J usage is TRBJ1-5, with no clear D. Between the trimmed V and J ends, which lost 0 bases and 0 bases, there was a span of 6 bases. The CDR3 covers 15 residues. The germline V gene encodes CDR1 MGHRA and CDR2 YSYEKL. In DNA form, the CDR3 reads TGCGCCAGCAGCCAAGAGCCCAGTAGCAATCAGCCCCAGCATTTT. Amino acid sequence: CASSQEPSSNQPQHF.

The CDR3 coding sequence is TGTGCCAGCAGCCCCGGGGGGAACTACGAGCAGTACTTC. Its protein is CASSPGGNYEQYF. The chain uses TRBV9 and TRBJ2-7; TRBD2 agrees at 7 bases. The CDR3 consists of 13 residues. The V gene end was trimmed by 4 bases and the J gene end by 3 bases; junction bases not matched to a gene: 4. CDR1 and CDR2 from the germline V gene are SGDLS and YYNGEE.

This chain uses TRBV5-4 with TRBJ1-6, with 9 bases matching TRBD1. CDR1 is SGHNT and CDR2 is YYREEE in the germline V gene (reference sequence). V lost 5 bases to trimming and J lost 1 base; unmatched junction nucleotides: 10. The CDR3 runs to 18 residues. The CDR3 region has the DNA TGTGCCAGCAGTCCGGGACAGGGTATACAATCCTATAATTCACCCCTCCACTTT. Protein product: CASSPGQGIQSYNSPLHF. Looking up the rest from reference TRBV5-4 and TRBJ1-6 gives the full variable domain: ETGVTQSPTHLIKTRGQQVTLRCSSQSGHNTVSWYQQALGQGPQFIFQYYREEENGRGNFPPRFSGLQFPNYSSELNVNALELDDSALYLCASSPGQGIQSYNSPLHFGNGTRLTVT.

The genes are TRBV5-1 and TRBJ2-7, with 8 positions matching TRBD2. CDR1 and CDR2 (germline): SGHRS, YFSETQ. The CDR3 spans 15 residues. Trimming cost V 5 bases and J 4 bases; bases outside gene matches: 11. CDR3 sequence (DNA): TGCGCCAGCAGGGCCAGCGGGGGCCGGTCGTACGAGCAGTACTTC. It specifies CASRASGGRSYEQYF.

The CDR3 DNA reads TGCAGCGTGGTAACTCCCGGGGGGACTGAAGCTTTCTTT. Amino acids: CSVVTPGGTEAFF. This chain links TRBV29-1 with TRBJ1-1; possibly TRBD1 for D (5 bases). V lost 6 bases and J lost 5, with 16 bases in between. The CDR3 extends over 13 amino acids. The germline V gene has CDR1 SQVTM and CDR2 ANQGSEA.

The genes are TRBV19 and TRBJ1-4; maybe TRBD1 (5 bases). Germline-derived CDR1 and CDR2 are LNHDA and SQIVND (reference sequence). CDR3 length: 20 residues. Trimming cost V 3 bases and J 0 bases, with 23 bases left between them. CDR3 residues: CASSIRGGSAVAATNEKLFF. The CDR3, as DNA: TGTGCCAGTAGTATCCGTGGGGGGAGCGCTGTTGCTGCAACTAATGAAAAACTGTTTTTT.

The rearrangement joins TRBV7-8 to TRBJ2-2; D remains ambiguous. The CDR3 is 13 residues long. Germline CDR1 SGHVS, CDR2 FQNEAQ. Between the trimmed V and J ends, which lost 8 bases and 0 bases, there was a span of 7 bases. The CDR3 sequence: CASAVSNTGELFF. The CDR3 DNA sequence: TGTGCCAGCGCAGTATCGAACACCGGGGAGCTGTTTTTT.

V is TRBV11-2 and J is TRBJ1-2; D not resolved. This CDR3 spans 16 amino acids. Per the germline V gene, CDR1 is SGHAT and CDR2 is FQNNGV. V was clipped by 0 bases and J by 6 bases, with 17 bases between them. CDR3 DNA sequence: TGTGCCAGCAGCTTAGATCTCGGCGCAGGTAAAGATGGCTACACCTTC. Its protein product is CASSLDLGAGKDGYTF.

This clone turned up a few times. The rearrangement joins TRBV2 to TRBJ2-5; 11 bases match TRBD2. With 11 bases clipped from V and 5 bases from J, the junction kept 4 bases outside the gene matches. In germline, CDR1 is SNHLY, CDR2 FYNNEI. The CDR3 covers 12 residues. Here the CDR3 reads CAGGLAVETQYF. For the CDR3, the DNA is TGTGCCGGGGGACTAGCGGTTGAGACCCAGTACTTC.

The genes are TRBV4-1 and TRBJ2-1, with TRBD1 identical over 9 bases. V shed 6 bases, J shed 6 bases, and the junction held 12 bases outside the gene matches. CDR3 length: 16 amino acids. The germline gives CDR1 MGHRA, CDR2 YSYEKL. The CDR3 loop reads CASRLNPGTGSNEQFF. Written as DNA, the CDR3 is TGCGCCAGCAGACTAAATCCCGGGACAGGGTCCAATGAGCAGTTCTTC.

This chain uses TRBV18 with TRBJ2-2; 7 bases are a match to TRBD1. The CDR3 contains 19 residues. V shed 1 base, J shed 5 bases, and the junction held 16 bases outside the gene matches. In germline, CDR1 is KGHSH, CDR2 LQKENI. This CDR3 is CASSPRQDRSLWWTGELFF. In DNA form, the CDR3 reads TGTGCCAGCTCACCACGCCAGGACAGGTCCTTGTGGTGGACCGGGGAGCTGTTTTTT.

The chain uses TRBV10-2 and TRBJ1-2; 8 bases line up with TRBD1. The V and J ends lost 3 bases and 4 bases, in that order; junction bases with no gene match: 4. CDR1 and CDR2 from the germline V gene are WSHSY and SAAADI. The CDR3 contains 14 residues. For the CDR3, the DNA is TGCGCCAGCAGTGACGACAGGGGTCCCTATGGCTACACCTTC. Protein product: CASSDDRGPYGYTF.

This chain uses TRBV28 with TRBJ1-2, with 9 nucleotides matching TRBD1. The CDR3 contains 14 residues. Per germline, CDR1 MDHEN and CDR2 SYDVKM. V was clipped by 0 bases and J by 8 bases; unmatched bases: 4. CDR3 sequence (DNA): TGTGCCAGCAGTTTATGGGGGACAGGGAACGGCTACACCTTC. Translation gives CASSLWGTGNGYTF.

This sequence joins TRBV9 and TRBJ2-3; TRBD2 is a possible D gene (7 bases). Germline V CDR1 and CDR2: SGDLS, YYNGEE. V lost 3 bases and J lost 0, with 11 bases in between. This CDR3 spans 15 amino acids. The CDR3 reads CASSEAGASTDTQYF. CDR3 DNA sequence: TGTGCCAGCAGCGAGGCGGGGGCTAGCACAGATACGCAGTATTTT.

V gene TRBV29-1 combines with J gene TRBJ1-4; 9 positions match TRBD1. V was pared by 6 bases and J by 7 bases, with 12 bases of the junction left unmatched. CDR1 is SQVTM, CDR2 ANQGSEA, per germline. This CDR3 region has 15 residues. In DNA, the CDR3 is TGCAGCGTAAGGGGACAGGGCAATGAGGGTGAAAAACTGTTTTTT. Encoded protein: CSVRGQGNEGEKLFF.

V gene TRBV30 combines with J gene TRBJ1-1, with TRBD1 matching over 10 bases. This CDR3 has 16 amino acids. Per germline, CDR1 GTSNPN and CDR2 SVGIG (reference sequence). V gave up 5 bases and J gave up 0 bases; unmatched junction bases: 9. The CDR3 nucleotides are TGTGCCTGGGGACCCGGACAGGGGGATTTGAACACTGAAGCTTTCTTT. It codes for CAWGPGQGDLNTEAFF.

The chain uses TRBV5-4 and TRBJ2-7; 12 bases are shared with TRBD1. Germline V lookup: CDR1 SGHNT, CDR2 YYREEE (reference sequence). The CDR3 runs to 14 residues. V shed 4 bases and J 7 bases; nucleotides not matched to a gene: 6. This CDR3 reads CASSAGQGAREQYF. Here the CDR3 DNA reads TGTGCCAGCAGCGCGGGACAGGGGGCGAGAGAGCAGTACTTC.